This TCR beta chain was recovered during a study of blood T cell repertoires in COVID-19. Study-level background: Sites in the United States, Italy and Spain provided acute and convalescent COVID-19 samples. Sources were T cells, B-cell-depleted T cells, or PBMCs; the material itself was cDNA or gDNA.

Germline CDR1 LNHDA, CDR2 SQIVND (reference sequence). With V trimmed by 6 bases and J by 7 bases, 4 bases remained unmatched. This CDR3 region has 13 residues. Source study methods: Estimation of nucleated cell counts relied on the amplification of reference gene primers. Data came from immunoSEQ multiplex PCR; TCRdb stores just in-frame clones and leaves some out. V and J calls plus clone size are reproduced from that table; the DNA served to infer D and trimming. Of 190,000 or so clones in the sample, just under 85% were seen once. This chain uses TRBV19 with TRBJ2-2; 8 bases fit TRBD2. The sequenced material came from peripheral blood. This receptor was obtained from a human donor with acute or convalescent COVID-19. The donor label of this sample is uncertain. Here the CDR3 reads CASSQREGGELFF. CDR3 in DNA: TGTGCCAGTAGCCAACGGGAGGGCGGGGAGCTGTTTTTT.